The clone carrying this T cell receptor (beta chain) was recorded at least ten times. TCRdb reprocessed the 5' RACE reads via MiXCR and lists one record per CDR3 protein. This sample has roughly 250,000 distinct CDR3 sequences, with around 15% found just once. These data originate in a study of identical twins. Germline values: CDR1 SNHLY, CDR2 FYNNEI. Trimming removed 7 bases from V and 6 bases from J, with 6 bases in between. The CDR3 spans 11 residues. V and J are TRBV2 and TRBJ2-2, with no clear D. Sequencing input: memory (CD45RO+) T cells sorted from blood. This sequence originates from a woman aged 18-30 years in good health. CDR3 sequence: CASTQAGELFF. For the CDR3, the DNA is TGTGCCAGCACTCAGGCCGGGGAGCTGTTTTTT.